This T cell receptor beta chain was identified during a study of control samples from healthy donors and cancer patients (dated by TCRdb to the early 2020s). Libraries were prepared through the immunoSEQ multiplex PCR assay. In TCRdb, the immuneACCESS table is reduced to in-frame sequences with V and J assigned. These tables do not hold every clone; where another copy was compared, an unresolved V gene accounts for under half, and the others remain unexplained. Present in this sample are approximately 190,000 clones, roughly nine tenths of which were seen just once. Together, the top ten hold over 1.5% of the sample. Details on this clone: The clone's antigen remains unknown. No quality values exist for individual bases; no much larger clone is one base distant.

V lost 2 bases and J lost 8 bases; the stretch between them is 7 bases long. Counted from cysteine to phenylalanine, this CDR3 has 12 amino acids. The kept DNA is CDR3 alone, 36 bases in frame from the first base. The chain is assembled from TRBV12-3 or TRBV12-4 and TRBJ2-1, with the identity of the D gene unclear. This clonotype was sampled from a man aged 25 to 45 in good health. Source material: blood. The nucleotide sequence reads TGTGCCAGCAGTTTACTGCAGGATGAGCAGTTCTTC. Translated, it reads CASSLLQDEQFF.